This TCR beta chain was identified in a study of control samples from healthy donors and cancer patients. TCRdb's table, derived via immunoSEQ multiplex PCR, lists solely in-frame clones and lacks some. The profile covers approximately 180,000 clones, with around 94% appearing a single time and 1.3% to 1.5% taken by the ten largest. The V end lost 2 bases, the J end lost 6 bases, and 14 bases lay between the germline ends. The CDR3 is made up of 15 amino acids. The germline gives CDR1 MNHNS, CDR2 SASEGT. Material: blood. V gene TRBV6-1 combines with J gene TRBJ1-5; unclear D gene. The source of this sequence is a young woman in good health. The CDR3 bases are TGTGCCAGCAGTGAAATGGCGGCGCCCGGTCAGCCCCAGCATTTT. It encodes CASSEMAAPGQPQHF.